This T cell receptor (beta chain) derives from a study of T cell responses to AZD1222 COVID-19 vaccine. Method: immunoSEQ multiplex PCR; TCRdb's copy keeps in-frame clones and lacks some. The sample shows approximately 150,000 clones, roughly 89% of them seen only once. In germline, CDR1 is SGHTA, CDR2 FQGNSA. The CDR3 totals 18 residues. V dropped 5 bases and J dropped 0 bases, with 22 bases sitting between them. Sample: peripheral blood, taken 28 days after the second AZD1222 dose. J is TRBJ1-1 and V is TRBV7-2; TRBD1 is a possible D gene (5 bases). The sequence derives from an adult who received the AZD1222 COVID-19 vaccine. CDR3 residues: CASSNLQGSPSMNTEAFF. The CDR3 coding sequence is TGTGCCAGCAGCAATCTCCAGGGATCCCCCTCCATGAACACTGAAGCTTTCTTT.